These 15 T cell receptor beta chains share one sample of origin, sequenced in a study of blood T cell repertoires in COVID-19. This table comes from immunoSEQ multiplex PCR, and its TCRdb copy is limited to in-frame clones, with some not included. The table includes about 180,000 clones, 60% to 80% detected once. Sequenced sample: peripheral blood. These receptor sequences come from a woman in her sixties or seventies with acute or convalescent COVID-19.

This clone was observed once. The rearrangement joins TRBV4-2 to TRBJ2-5; 10 bases fit TRBD1. This CDR3 has 16 amino acids. Germline assignment: CDR1 LGHNA and CDR2 YNFKEQ. V lost 0 bases and J lost 2; bases outside the gene matches: 3. The chain's CDR3 is CASSQEGQGYQETQYF. The CDR3 nucleotides read TGTGCCAGCAGCCAAGAGGGACAGGGGTATCAAGAGACCCAGTACTTC.

The chain joins TRBV9 to TRBJ1-3; no firm D call. V lost 2 bases and J 0 bases, leaving 3 bases between the germline ends. The CDR3 extends over 13 amino acids. Germline assignment: CDR1 SGDLS and CDR2 YYNGEE. The CDR3 region has the DNA TGTGCCAGCAGCGTCGGCTCTGGAAACACCATATATTTT. It yields the protein CASSVGSGNTIYF.

This chain connects TRBV7-9 to TRBJ2-7, with D perhaps TRBD2 (6 bases). The CDR3 length is 18 residues. Trimming removed 6 bases at V and 0 bases at J, with 24 bases between. Germline CDR1 and CDR2: SEHNR and FQNEAQ (reference sequence). CDR3 protein: CASSTTPGDGRFSYEQYF. In nucleotides, the CDR3 is TGTGCCAGCAGTACCACTCCGGGGGACGGGAGATTCTCCTACGAGCAGTACTTC. Based on the CDR3 plus reference TRBV7-9 and TRBJ2-7, the full variable domain is DTGVSQNPRHKITKRGQNVTFRCDPISEHNRLYWYRQTLGQGPEFLTYFQNEAQLEKSRLLSDRFSAERPKGSFSTLEIQRTEQGDSAMYLCASSTTPGDGRFSYEQYFGPGTRLTVT.

V is TRBV2 and J is TRBJ2-3; the D gene is possibly TRBD1 (6 bases). Germline V gene data show CDR1 as SNHLY and CDR2 as FYNNEI. V shed 7 bases and J shed 5 bases, with 13 bases lying between them. The CDR3 contains 13 residues. CDR3 coding DNA: TGTGCCAGCAAGGGGGTCCGCCGAGATACGCAGTATTTT. Amino acid sequence: CASKGVRRDTQYF.

This clone was counted at least ten times. J is TRBJ1-6 and V is TRBV30, with TRBD1 matching 8 bases. The trim removed 3 bases at V and 9 bases at J, leaving 7 bases unmatched. The CDR3 covers 14 residues. Per the germline V gene, CDR1 is GTSNPN and CDR2 is SVGIG (reference sequence). CDR3 nucleotide sequence: TGTGCCTGGAGGGGGACAGGTCGGGGTTCACCCCTCCACTTT. It yields the protein CAWRGTGRGSPLHF.

The V and J genes are TRBV2 and TRBJ1-5; TRBD1 might be the D (6 bases). From germline, CDR1 is SNHLY and CDR2 FYNNEI. The CDR3 has 15 residues. The ends were cut back, 2 bases at V and 2 bases at J, with 10 bases in the middle. CDR3 in amino acids: CASSEQQGGNQPQHF. CDR3 nucleotides: TGTGCCAGCAGTGAACAACAGGGAGGCAATCAGCCCCAGCATTTT.

This chain joins TRBV4-1 and TRBJ2-1; D is ambiguous. Germline values: CDR1 MGHRA, CDR2 YSYEKL. V was clipped by 0 bases and J by 4 bases, with 13 bases between them. The CDR3 spans 16 residues. CDR3 DNA sequence: TGCGCCAGCAGCCAAGACCCCGCCGTCACTTACAATGAGCAGTTCTTC. This encodes CASSQDPAVTYNEQFF.

This sequence joins TRBV7-3 and TRBJ2-3; D possibly corresponds to TRBD1 (6 bases). Trimming shortened V by 1 base and J by 3 bases, and 8 bases separated the two germline ends. CDR1 and CDR2 from the germline V gene are SGHTA and FQGTGA. This CDR3 region has 14 residues. The chain's CDR3 is CASSLRTVTDTQYF. CDR3 nucleotide sequence: TGTGCCAGCAGCTTAAGGACAGTAACAGATACGCAGTATTTT.

The CDR3, as DNA: TGTGCCAGTACCGGTACCGGGACTAGCGAGGGGGAGCAGTTCTTC. Translation: CASTGTGTSEGEQFF. The chain carries TRBV19 and TRBJ2-1; 10 bases map to TRBD2. V gave up 7 bases and J gave up 10 bases; unmatched junction bases: 13. This CDR3 is 15 amino acids long. Germline CDR1 LNHDA, CDR2 SQIVND (reference sequence).

CDR3 nucleotide sequence: TGCAGCGTTGAAGTCGTTGTGACAGGCAGCACTGAAGCTTTCTTT. Encoded protein: CSVEVVVTGSTEAFF. V usage is TRBV29-1 and J usage is TRBJ1-1; a weak D match, TRBD1 (6 bases). CDR3 length: 15 residues. V lost 1 base, J lost 4 bases, and 16 bases lay in between. The germline V gene encodes CDR1 SQVTM and CDR2 ANQGSEA.

The chain couples TRBV9 to TRBJ2-3; 12 bases line up with TRBD2. The germline CDR1 and CDR2 sequences are SGDLS and YYNGEE. V shed 0 bases, J shed 4 bases, and the junction held 9 bases outside the gene matches. CDR3 length: 18 amino acids. CDR3 amino acids: CASSVGTSGRPDADTQYF. The CDR3 coding sequence is TGTGCCAGCAGCGTAGGAACTAGCGGGAGGCCGGATGCAGATACGCAGTATTTT.

J is TRBJ2-3 and V is TRBV5-1; 11 bases are shared with TRBD1. Trimming cost V 3 bases and J 2 bases; bases outside gene matches: 2. Germline V gives CDR1 SGHRS, CDR2 YFSETQ. The CDR3 has 15 residues. CDR3 sequence reads: CASSSGQGATDTQYF. The CDR3 DNA follows: TGCGCCAGCAGCTCTGGACAGGGGGCCACAGATACGCAGTATTTT.

About this clone: This same CDR3 is encoded by further DNA sequences in the sample. This chain links TRBV3-1 (or the pseudogene TRBV3-2) with TRBJ1-1; 7 nucleotides align to TRBD1. Germline-derived CDR1 and CDR2 are LGHDT and YNNKEL (reference sequence). The CDR3 consists of 15 residues. The junction had 5 bases not matched to a gene; V was cut back by 4 bases and J by 0 bases. The CDR3 region has the DNA TGTGCCAGCAGCCCCCGGGACAGACTGAACACTGAAGCTTTCTTT. Translating it yields CASSPRDRLNTEAFF.

The rearrangement links TRBV25-1 to TRBJ2-1; D not resolved. V lost 5 bases to trimming and J lost 0 bases, with 8 bases between them. The V gene's germline CDR1 is MGHDK and CDR2 SYGVNS. The CDR3 is 14 amino acids. The CDR3 protein is CASSLRSSYNEQFF. The CDR3 DNA follows: TGTGCCAGCAGTCTGAGGAGCTCCTACAATGAGCAGTTCTTC.

The CDR3 reads CASTSGTGYRETQYF. CDR3 coding DNA: TGTGCCAGCACCTCCGGGACAGGGTATCGTGAGACCCAGTACTTC. The chain combines TRBV11-2 with TRBJ2-5; 9 nucleotides match TRBD1. Germline CDR1 is SGHAT and CDR2 is FQNNGV. The length of the CDR3 is 15 residues. With V trimmed by 7 bases and J by 5 bases, 11 bases remained unmatched.